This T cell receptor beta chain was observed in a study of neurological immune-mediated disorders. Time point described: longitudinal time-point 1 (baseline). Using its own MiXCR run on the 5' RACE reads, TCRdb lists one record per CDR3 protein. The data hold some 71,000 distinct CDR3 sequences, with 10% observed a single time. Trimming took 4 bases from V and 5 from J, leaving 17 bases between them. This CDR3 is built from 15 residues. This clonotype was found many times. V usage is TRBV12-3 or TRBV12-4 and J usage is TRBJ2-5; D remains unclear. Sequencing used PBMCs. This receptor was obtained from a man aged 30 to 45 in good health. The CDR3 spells CASSSLDPRDETQYF. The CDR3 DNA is TGTGCCAGCAGTTCCCTAGACCCAAGGGATGAGACCCAGTACTTC.